The text below deals with one TCR beta chain. The sample is drawn from a study of blood T cell repertoires in COVID-19. CDR1 is LNHDA, CDR2 SQIVND, per germline (reference sequence). The CDR3 sequence is 16 residues long. V was pared by 5 bases and J by 4 bases, with 20 bases between. In the authors' workflow: Quantification of nucleated cells was approximated via reference gene primer amplification. The protocol was immunoSEQ multiplex PCR, while the TCRdb copy is restricted to in-frame clones and leaves out a portion. V, J and clone size reflect that table, while D and trimming were determined from the DNA. The sample lists 100,000 to 150,000 clones, 80% to 90% seen once, with 2% to 3% in the top ten. The study drew participants aged about 18 to 89 years from about two dozen US areas.

Sequencing was performed on PBMCs or T cells enriched from blood (not recorded which). The V gene is TRBV19, the J gene TRBJ1-2, with unresolved D. The clonotype comes from a man aged 35 to 55 with acute COVID-19. Here the CDR3 DNA reads TGTGCCAGTAGTCCCTCGGGGAGCTCTAATTCCTATGGCTACACCTTC. The encoded protein is CASSPSGSSNSYGYTF.